This T cell receptor (beta chain) is from a study of T cell repertoires in cytomegalovirus infection. Whole-study context: CMV epitopes that were recently identified and HLA-C-restricted were used alongside well-studied HLA-B-restricted ones.

Using its own MiXCR run on the reads, TCRdb lists one record per CDR3 protein. Among nearly 700,000 distinct CDR3 sequences, approximately 33% were seen once, and the ten largest hold around a sixth. About this clonotype itself: The target antigen is unknown.

The V end lost 5 bases, the J end lost 0 bases, and 8 bases lay between the germline ends. The CDR3 extends over 14 amino acids. CDR1 and CDR2 from the germline V gene are SGHTA and FQGNSA. The clonotype comes from a human donor in good health (CMV status not recorded). Some clones in this sample may be carry-over from other donors' samples. Sample: cultured PBMCs, taken from culture after CMV antigen stimulation. The chain is built from TRBV7-2 and TRBJ1-3; D gene uncertain. The CDR3 is CASSPLFSGNTIYF. For the CDR3, the DNA is TGTGCCAGCAGCCCGCTGTTCTCTGGAAACACCATATATTTT. Using reference TRBV7-2 and TRBJ1-3 for the parts outside the CDR3, the full variable domain is GAGVSQSPSNKVTEKGKDVELRCDPISGHTALYWYRQSLGQGLEFLIYFQGNSAPDKSGLPSDRFSAERTGGSVSTLTIQRTQQEDSAVYLCASSPLFSGNTIYFGEGSWLTVV.